This T cell receptor beta chain was recorded in a study of CD8 T cells in Susac syndrome. Reverse transcription of roughly 0.5 to 1 ug RNA was performed with random hexamers. TCRdb re-derived calls from the immunoSEQ multiplex PCR reads in MiXCR, one entry per CDR3 protein. This sample has roughly 160,000 distinct CDR3 sequences, with about 93% found just once. Negative isolation was applied to CD8+ and CD4+ T cells, and FACS enrichment was applied to TEMRA cells. The source is a human donor in good health. The material sequenced was CD4+ T cells from PBMCs.

Written as DNA, the CDR3 is TGCAGTGCTAGAGAAGACCACTACGAGCAGTACTTC. Amino acids: CSAREDHYEQYF. The chain is built from TRBV20-1 and TRBJ2-7; D call uncertain. Germline assignment: CDR1 DFQATT and CDR2 SNEGSKA (reference sequence). The CDR3 consists of 12 residues. Trimming removed 0 bases from V and 3 bases from J, with 6 bases in between.